This T cell receptor beta chain was sequenced in a study of T cell repertoires in cytomegalovirus infection. Overall study: Recently described HLA-C-restricted plus well-studied HLA-B-restricted CMV epitopes were used.

The CDR3 extends over 14 amino acids. V shed 1 base and J 5 bases; nucleotides not matched to a gene: 4. The germline V gene has CDR1 DFQATT and CDR2 SNEGSKA (reference sequence). One entry per CDR3 protein results from TCRdb running MiXCR on the reads. This sample yields 450,000 to 600,000 distinct CDR3 sequences, of which roughly a third are seen a single time; about a sixth belongs to the top ten. With respect to this clonotype: Its specificity is not known.

This specimen was cultured PBMCs, taken from culture after CMV antigen stimulation. The receptor's source is a human donor in good health (CMV status not recorded). Some clones in this sample may be carry-over from other donors' samples. The rearrangement links TRBV20-1 to TRBJ2-5; 10 bases line up with TRBD2. In DNA form, the CDR3 reads TGCAGTGCTAGAGTAGCGGGGGGCGGGGAGACCCAGTACTTC. This sequence encodes CSARVAGGGETQYF.